The rows below give T cell receptor beta chains drawn from one sample of a study of OX40 agonist ivuxolimab in advanced cancers. The assay was immunoSEQ multiplex PCR, and TCRdb's table has in-frame clones only and misses some. In the table there are some 51,000 clones, roughly 89% of which are singletons. The sample in question was CD4+ or CD8+ T cells sorted from blood, obtained in a trial of the OX40 agonist ivuxolimab. Source of these receptors: an adult with an advanced solid tumor such as melanoma, head and neck, liver or kidney cancer. The CDR3 runs from the conserved cysteine through the conserved F or W. Each record gives: CDR3 length, V gene, clone size, CDR3 protein. For some rows the clone size is stated as once, few or many, or as a class when expanded; others skip it.

cdr3_length: 16
v_call: TRBV9
clone_size: NA
cdr3_aa: CASSVDGDFAYNEQFF

cdr3_length: 15
v_call: TRBV15
clone_size: NA
cdr3_aa: CATSGSGTGGTEAFF

cdr3_length: 15
v_call: TRBV29-1
clone_size: NA
cdr3_aa: CSVELAGGLTDTQYF

cdr3_length: 15
v_call: TRBV6-6
clone_size: few
cdr3_aa: CASSPGRANTGELFF

cdr3_length: 14
v_call: TRBV7-9
clone_size: NA
cdr3_aa: CASSTRQYQETQYF

cdr3_length: 13
v_call: TRBV2
clone_size: NA
cdr3_aa: CATSGGPGETQYF

cdr3_length: 12
v_call: TRBV27
clone_size: NA
cdr3_aa: CASSFSHNEQFF

cdr3_length: 14
v_call: TRBV7-9
clone_size: NA
cdr3_aa: CASSAGGLTDTQYF

cdr3_length: 13
v_call: TRBV29-1
clone_size: NA
cdr3_aa: CSVAGTGNHEQYF

cdr3_length: 15
v_call: TRBV9
clone_size: NA
cdr3_aa: CASSVSGGSLNEQFF

cdr3_length: 12
v_call: TRBV6-6
clone_size: NA
cdr3_aa: CASSLELRAQYF

cdr3_length: 12
v_call: TRBV7-3
clone_size: NA
cdr3_aa: CASSLPVLGYTF

cdr3_length: 15
v_call: TRBV7-9
clone_size: NA
cdr3_aa: CASSLPDDGRETQYF

cdr3_length: 15
v_call: TRBV5-6
clone_size: NA
cdr3_aa: CASSSPGTGPETQYF

cdr3_length: 14
v_call: TRBV13
clone_size: NA
cdr3_aa: CASSLGGTAYEQYF

cdr3_length: 15
v_call: TRBV2
clone_size: NA
cdr3_aa: CASSEEAGSSDIQYF